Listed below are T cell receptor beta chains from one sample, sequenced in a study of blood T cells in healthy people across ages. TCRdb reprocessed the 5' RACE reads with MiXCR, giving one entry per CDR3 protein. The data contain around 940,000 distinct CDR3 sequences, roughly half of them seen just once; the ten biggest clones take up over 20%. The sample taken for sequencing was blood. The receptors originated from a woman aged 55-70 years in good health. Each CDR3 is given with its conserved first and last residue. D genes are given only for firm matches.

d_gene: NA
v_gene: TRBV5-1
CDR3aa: CASGDSGANVLTF

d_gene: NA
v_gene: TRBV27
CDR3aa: CASSLVMLSYYEQYF

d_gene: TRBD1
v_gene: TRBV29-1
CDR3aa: CSVVDRGSEQYF

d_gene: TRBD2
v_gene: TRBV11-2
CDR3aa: CASSTLRTSSYNEQYF

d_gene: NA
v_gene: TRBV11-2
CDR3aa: CASSHRPVAALNTEAFF

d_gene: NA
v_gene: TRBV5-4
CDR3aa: CASRPDGRSSYEQYF

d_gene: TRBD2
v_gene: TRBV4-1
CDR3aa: CASSQDGTSVYEQYF

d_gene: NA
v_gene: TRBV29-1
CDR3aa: CSVGRGAGEQYF

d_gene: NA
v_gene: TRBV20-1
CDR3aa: CSASVPPGGGNEKLFF

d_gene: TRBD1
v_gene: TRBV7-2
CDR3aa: CASSFYSGRADRGRNEQYF

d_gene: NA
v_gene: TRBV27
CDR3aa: CASSLEFPLGGEKLFF

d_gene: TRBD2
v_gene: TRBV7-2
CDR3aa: CASSLAGTRSNEQFF

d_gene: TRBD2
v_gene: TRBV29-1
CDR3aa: CSVATLAGYTDTQYF

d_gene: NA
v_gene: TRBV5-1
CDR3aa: CASRQGQETQYF

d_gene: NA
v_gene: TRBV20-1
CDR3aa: CSAAGSMGGDQPQHF

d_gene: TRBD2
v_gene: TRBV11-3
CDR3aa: CASSARLAGGLQETQYF

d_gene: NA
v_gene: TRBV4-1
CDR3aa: CASSATTGYLYEQYF

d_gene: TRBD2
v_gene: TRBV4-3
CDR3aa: CASSQRPRTSLADTQYF

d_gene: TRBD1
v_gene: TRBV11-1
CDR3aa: CASSLADPTGAYEQYF

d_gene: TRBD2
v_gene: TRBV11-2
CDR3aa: CASSLQFTSGSSSYEQYF

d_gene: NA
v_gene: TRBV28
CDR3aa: CASTQLQGHTEAFF

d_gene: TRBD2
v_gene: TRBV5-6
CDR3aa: CASSLAVEAGKETQYF

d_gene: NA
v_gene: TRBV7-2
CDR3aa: CASGTGPDYEQYF

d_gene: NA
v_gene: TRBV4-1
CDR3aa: CASSLRDLHVVATPQETQYF

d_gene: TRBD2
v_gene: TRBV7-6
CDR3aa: CASSLPGGLAGGSHEQFF

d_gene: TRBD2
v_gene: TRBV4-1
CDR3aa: CASSRFQARLAHNEQFF

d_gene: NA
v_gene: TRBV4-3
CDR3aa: CASSQDSSRRAGANVLTF

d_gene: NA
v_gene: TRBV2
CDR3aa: CASKAGTPGSEQYF

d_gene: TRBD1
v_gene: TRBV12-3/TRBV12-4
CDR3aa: CASSLGTGGGGEAFF

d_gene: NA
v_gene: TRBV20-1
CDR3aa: CSARDSFRDTTDTQYF

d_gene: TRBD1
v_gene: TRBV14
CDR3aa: CASSQGRRDRGLAKNIQYF

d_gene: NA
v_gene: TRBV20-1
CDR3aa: CSAARNGKTQYF

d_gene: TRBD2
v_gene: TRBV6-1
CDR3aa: CASRLKLAGTADTQYF

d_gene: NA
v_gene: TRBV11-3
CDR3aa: CASSQGLYEQFF

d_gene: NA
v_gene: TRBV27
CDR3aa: CASSLSRDSSTDTQYF

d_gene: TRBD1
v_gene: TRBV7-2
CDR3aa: CASSLHLGQGSPLHF

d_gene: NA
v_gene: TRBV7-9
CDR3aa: CASSLGADKAFF

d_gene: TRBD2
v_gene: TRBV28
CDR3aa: CASSRKREGRFYNEQYF

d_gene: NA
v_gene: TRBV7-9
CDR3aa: CASSPQFARGSDEQYF

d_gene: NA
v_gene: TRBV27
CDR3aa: CASSHSLAGEQYF

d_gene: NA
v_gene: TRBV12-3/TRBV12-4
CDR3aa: CASTPNEGNSPLHF

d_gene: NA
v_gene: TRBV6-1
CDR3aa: CASSEARSTQYF

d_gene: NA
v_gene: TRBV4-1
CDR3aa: CASSQPGGPNSNQPQHF

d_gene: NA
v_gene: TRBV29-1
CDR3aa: CSVDSQGDTQYF

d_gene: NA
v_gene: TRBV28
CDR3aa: CASSSTEKPTDTQYF

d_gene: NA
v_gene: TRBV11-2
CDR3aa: CASSRDFFLGEQYF

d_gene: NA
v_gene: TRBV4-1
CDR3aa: CASSQYGQETQYF

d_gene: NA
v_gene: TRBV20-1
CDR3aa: CSARGPREPNSYEQYF

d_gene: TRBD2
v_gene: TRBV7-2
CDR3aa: CASSPRLAGEADTQYF

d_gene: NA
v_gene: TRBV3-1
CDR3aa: CASSQVLQLQETQYF

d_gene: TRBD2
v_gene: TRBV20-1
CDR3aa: CGTDHGAGRYEQYF

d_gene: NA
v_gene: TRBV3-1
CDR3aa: CASSHRGHNEQFF

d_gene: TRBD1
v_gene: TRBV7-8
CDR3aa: CASSPGQGWIGELFF